The T cell receptor (beta chain) described here comes from a study of radiotherapy plus CTLA-4 blockade in lung cancer. On this clone itself: What it binds is not known.

Germline V CDR1 and CDR2: SEHNR, FQNEAQ (reference sequence). CDR3 length: 15 amino acids. Trimming at V came to 2 bases and at J to 8 bases, leaving 9 bases not matched to a gene. General study points: Among blood TCR repertoires after radiotherapy plus ipilimumab, tumor-derived clones expanded.

The protocol was immunoSEQ multiplex PCR, while the TCRdb copy is restricted to in-frame clones and leaves out a portion. The table includes 90,000 to 100,000 clones, around 88% detected once. This receptor was taken from a human donor with non-small cell lung cancer that progressed on radiotherapy plus ipilimumab. This material consisted of peripheral blood, taken from a patient treated with radiotherapy plus ipilimumab. The chain joins TRBV7-9 to TRBJ2-1; 7 bases line up with TRBD2. The DNA of the CDR3 is TGTGCCAGCAGCTTATGGGGCGGGGGAGGATATGAGCAGTTCTTC. The encoded protein is CASSLWGGGGYEQFF. Combining the CDR3 with reference TRBV7-9 and TRBJ2-1 gives the whole variable domain DTGVSQNPRHKITKRGQNVTFRCDPISEHNRLYWYRQTLGQGPEFLTYFQNEAQLEKSRLLSDRFSAERPKGSFSTLEIQRTEQGDSAMYLCASSLWGGGGYEQFFGPGTRLTVL.